The 7 T cell receptor beta chains presented below share a single source sample, sequenced in a study of CXCR3-negative and CXCR3-positive naive CD8 T cells. Overall study findings and caveats: When CXCR3-positive naive cells were set against CXCR3-negative naive cells, the former had more hydrophobic TRB CDR3s.

Their cognate antigens are unknown. Researchers prepared the TRB cDNA libraries using 5' RACE with UMI labels. From the 5' RACE reads, TCRdb lists one entry per CDR3 protein and no DNA. The sample includes 150,000 to 170,000 distinct CDR3 sequences. The specimen sequenced was naive CXCR3+ CD8+ T cells from blood. Subset noted: CD45RO-CCR7+CD27+CD95- naive CD8+ T cells expressing CXCR3 (TNR3+). These receptors all stem from a human donor in good health. Some clones in this sample may be carry-over from other donors' samples.

J is TRBJ2-3 and V is TRBV7-9; TCRdb's D call of TRBD1 is untestable without DNA. The V gene's germline CDR1 is SEHNR and CDR2 FQNEAQ (reference sequence). This CDR3 region has 15 residues. CDR3 residues: CASSFGQGSTDTQYF.

The chain couples TRBV6-2 or TRBV6-3 to TRBJ2-1; TCRdb calls TRBD2, which cannot be checked without DNA. The germline V gene has CDR1 MNHEY and CDR2 SVGEGT. The CDR3 length is 14 residues. The CDR3 sequence: CASTLAGGDNEQFF.

CDR3 amino acids: CASSSGLAKPYNEQFF. The rearrangement links TRBV7-6 to TRBJ2-1; the D call of TRBD2 rests on TCRdb alone, since no DNA is present to check it. Looked up from germline, CDR1 is SGHVS and CDR2 is FNYEAQ. This CDR3 is built from 16 residues.

The chain links TRBV7-9 to TRBJ2-5; without DNA, the TCRdb call of TRBD1 cannot be checked. CDR1 and CDR2 (germline): SEHNR, FQNEAQ (reference sequence). CDR3 length: 13 residues. This CDR3 reads CASSWRGRETQYF.

CDR3 region: CASRPYTGELFF. This chain joins TRBV6-5 and TRBJ2-2. This CDR3 region has 12 residues. From germline, CDR1 is MNHEY and CDR2 SVGAGI.

The chain has TRBV29-1 and TRBJ2-7; no DNA is available, so the TRBD1 call from TCRdb remains unchecked. In germline, CDR1 is SQVTM, CDR2 ANQGSEA. CDR3 length equals 12 residues. The CDR3 loop is CSVESGTVEQYF.

The chain joins TRBV28 to TRBJ1-5. There are 16 residues in the CDR3. CDR1 and CDR2 (germline): MDHEN, SYDVKM. The chain's CDR3 is CASSLRSRYSNQPQHF.